Each of the 18 T cell receptor beta chains below was sequenced from the same sample in a study of control samples from healthy donors and cancer patients. Method: immunoSEQ multiplex PCR; TCRdb's copy keeps in-frame clones and lacks some. The sample lists roughly 160,000 clones; nearly 96% were seen once. The specimen was blood. All receptors derive from a woman aged 25 to 39 in good health.

The chain has TRBV4-1 and TRBJ2-3; 8 bases agree with TRBD1. J gave up 6 bases and V 1 base, and 9 bases lay outside the gene matches. CDR3 length equals 16 residues. Germline CDR1 is MGHRA and CDR2 is YSYEKL. The CDR3 loop is CASSQVWETGVDTQYF. The CDR3 nucleotides read TGCGCCAGCAGCCAAGTATGGGAGACAGGGGTGGATACGCAGTATTTT.

The rearrangement joins TRBV28 to TRBJ1-2, with a tentative D call TRBD1 (5 bases). The CDR3 spans 14 residues. V dropped 2 bases and J dropped 1 base, with 8 bases sitting between them. The germline V gene has CDR1 MDHEN and CDR2 SYDVKM. CDR3 in amino acids: CASSLRGLNYGYTF. Here the CDR3 DNA reads TGTGCCAGCAGTTTAAGGGGACTTAACTATGGCTACACCTTC.

As DNA, the CDR3 is TGCGCCAGCAGTGACGTCAGTAGGAATCAGCCCCAGCATTTT. It specifies CASSDVSRNQPQHF. This rearrangement joins TRBV10-2 to TRBJ1-5; D remains unclear. Trimming stripped 3 bases from V and 4 bases from J, with 10 bases between. Germline V gene data show CDR1 as WSHSY and CDR2 as SAAADI. The CDR3 is 14 residues long.

The V gene is TRBV5-1, the J gene TRBJ1-2; 7 nucleotides line up with TRBD1. This CDR3 region has 15 residues. V was pared by 1 base and J by 2 bases, with 5 bases of the junction left unmatched. The germline V gene has CDR1 SGHRS and CDR2 YFSETQ. The CDR3 nucleotides read TGCGCCAGCAGCTTGTCAGGACAGGCCAACTATGGCTACACCTTC. This encodes CASSLSGQANYGYTF.

This chain links TRBV2 with TRBJ2-7; D is ambiguous. The V and J ends lost 3 bases and 2 bases respectively, with 5 bases between them. Germline loops: CDR1 SNHLY, CDR2 FYNNEI. The CDR3 totals 12 residues. Here the CDR3 DNA reads TGTGCCAGCAGTGATTTCGCCTACGAGCAGTACTTC. Its protein is CASSDFAYEQYF.

The chain recombines TRBV15 with TRBJ2-5; D may be TRBD1 (5 bases). Germline loops: CDR1 LNHNV, CDR2 YYDKDF (reference sequence). This CDR3 comprises 12 residues. V was shortened by 5 bases and J by 5 bases, with 9 bases between the two germline ends. CDR3: CATSLGVETQYF. The CDR3 bases are TGTGCCACCAGCCTAGGGGTGGAGACCCAGTACTTC.

The CDR3 protein is CASSESSTRGETQYF. The CDR3 DNA reads TGTGCCAGCAGTGAATCCTCTACACGTGGTGAGACCCAGTACTTC. The chain recombines TRBV6-1 with TRBJ2-5; D is unclear. Germline V gene sequence: CDR1 MNHNS, CDR2 SASEGT. This CDR3 is 15 amino acids long. The V end was cut by 2 bases, the J end by 5 bases, with 15 bases between.

This clone has a single count. The chain links TRBV6-4 to TRBJ2-3; 8 nucleotides line up with TRBD2. The ends lost 8 bases at V and 2 bases at J; junction bases unmatched: 12. Per germline, CDR1 MRHNA and CDR2 SNTAGT. This CDR3 is built from 16 residues. The CDR3 protein is CASAPGRAEHTDTQYF. CDR3 bases: TGTGCCAGCGCACCCGGGAGGGCAGAGCACACAGATACGCAGTATTTT.

The chain joins TRBV2 to TRBJ2-4; the match to TRBD2 covers 16 bases. Germline V lookup: CDR1 SNHLY, CDR2 FYNNEI. J gave up 15 bases and V 10 bases, and 15 bases lay outside the gene matches. The CDR3 length is 15 residues. CDR3 residues: CATAQTGTSGGAGYF. CDR3 nucleotide sequence: TGTGCCACCGCCCAAACCGGGACTAGCGGGGGGGCCGGGTACTTC.

The J gene is TRBJ1-1, the V gene TRBV7-9; D possibly corresponds to TRBD1 (6 bases). CDR1 and CDR2 (germline): SEHNR, FQNEAQ (reference sequence). V dropped 5 bases and J dropped 1 base, with 17 bases sitting between them. This CDR3 contains 16 residues. The CDR3 sequence is CASSPPQGWGNTEAFF. CDR3 DNA sequence: TGTGCCAGCAGCCCTCCGCAGGGGTGGGGGAACACTGAAGCTTTCTTT.

The chain employs TRBV27 and TRBJ2-1; D is perhaps TRBD2 (6 bases). V was clipped by 4 bases and J by 2 bases, with 15 bases between them. This CDR3 contains 16 residues. Germline V gene data show CDR1 as MNHEY and CDR2 as SMNVEV (reference sequence). CDR3 DNA sequence: TGTGCCAGCAGTTCCATCGACGGGGGAACCTACAATGAGCAGTTCTTC. This codes for CASSSIDGGTYNEQFF.

This chain links TRBV6-5 with TRBJ1-3, with a tentative D call TRBD1 (6 bases). Germline V gene data show CDR1 as MNHEY and CDR2 as SVGAGI. V lost 6 bases, J lost 2 bases, and 11 bases lay in between. This CDR3 has 14 residues. In DNA, the CDR3 is TGTGCCAGCAGCCTCACAGGGCCTGGAAACACCATATATTTT. The encoded protein is CASSLTGPGNTIYF.

The chain carries TRBV4-1 and TRBJ1-1; maybe TRBD1 (6 bases). The CDR3 has 15 residues. V lost 1 base, J lost 1 base, and 10 bases lay in between. Germline CDR1 reads MGHRA; CDR2 reads YSYEKL. The CDR3 DNA is TGCGCCAGCAGCCAAGTGGACAGAGAGAACACTGAAGCTTTCTTT. Translated: CASSQVDRENTEAFF.

This clone was observed a single time. The chain joins TRBV28 to TRBJ1-5; 7 nucleotides line up with TRBD1. In germline, CDR1 is MDHEN, CDR2 SYDVKM. The trim removed 4 bases at V and 3 bases at J, leaving 12 bases unmatched. This CDR3 contains 17 residues. CDR3 sequence reads: CASSSTALGGDNQPQHF. DNA for the CDR3: TGTGCCAGCAGTTCCACAGCTCTAGGGGGCGACAATCAGCCCCAGCATTTT.

The chain recombines TRBV9 with TRBJ1-1; D is undetermined. The CDR3 contains 14 residues. The germline gives CDR1 SGDLS, CDR2 YYNGEE. With 0 bases removed from V and 4 bases from J, the gap between germline ends came to 10 bases. As DNA, the CDR3 is TGTGCCAGCAGCGTAGGCCGGGTGGGCACTGAAGCTTTCTTT. Encoded protein: CASSVGRVGTEAFF.

This clone was seen just once. The chain employs TRBV6-2 or TRBV6-3 and TRBJ1-1, with 7 bases lining up with TRBD1. The CDR3 loop spans 16 amino acids. Germline CDR1 MNHEY, CDR2 SVGEGT. The ends lost 6 bases at V and 5 bases at J; junction bases unmatched: 15. The CDR3 bases are TGTGCCAGCAGCCAACCCGGGGGACCCAGGGGGACTGAAGCTTTCTTT. This codes for CASSQPGGPRGTEAFF.

V usage is TRBV3-1 (or the pseudogene TRBV3-2) and J usage is TRBJ1-2; D gene uncertain. Trimming pared 1 base from V and 6 bases from J, leaving 12 bases between. CDR3 length equals 14 residues. Germline assignment: CDR1 LGHDT and CDR2 YNNKEL (reference sequence). CDR3 coding DNA: TGTGCCAGCAGCCAAGCGAGGGCGGGCAATGGCTACACCTTC. Amino acids: CASSQARAGNGYTF.

The chain carries TRBV6-4 and TRBJ2-1; D uncertain. The CDR3 length is 14 residues. V was pared by 5 bases and J by 6 bases, with 14 bases between. CDR1 MRHNA and CDR2 SNTAGT come from the germline V gene. CDR3 in amino acids: CASSYSPNSNEQFF. DNA for the CDR3: TGTGCCAGCAGTTACAGCCCGAATTCCAATGAGCAGTTCTTC.